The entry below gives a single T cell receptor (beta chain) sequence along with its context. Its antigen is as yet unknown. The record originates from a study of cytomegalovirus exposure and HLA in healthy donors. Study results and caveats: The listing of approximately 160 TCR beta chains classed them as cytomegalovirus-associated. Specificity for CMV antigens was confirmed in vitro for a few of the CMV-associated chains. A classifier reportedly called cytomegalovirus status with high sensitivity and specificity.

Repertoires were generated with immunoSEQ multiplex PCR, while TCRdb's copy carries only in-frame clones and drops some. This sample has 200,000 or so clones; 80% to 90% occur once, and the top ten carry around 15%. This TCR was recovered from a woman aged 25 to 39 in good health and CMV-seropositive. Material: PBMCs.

The CDR3 here is CASSQNSGAYLTYF. CDR3 nucleotide sequence: TGCGCCAGCAGCCAAAATTCCGGTGCTTATCTCACGTACTTC. The J gene is TRBJ2-5, the V gene TRBV4-1; D is unclear. The V end was cut by 2 bases, the J end by 13 bases, with 20 bases between. The CDR3 loop spans 14 amino acids. CDR1 MGHRA and CDR2 YSYEKL come from the germline V gene.